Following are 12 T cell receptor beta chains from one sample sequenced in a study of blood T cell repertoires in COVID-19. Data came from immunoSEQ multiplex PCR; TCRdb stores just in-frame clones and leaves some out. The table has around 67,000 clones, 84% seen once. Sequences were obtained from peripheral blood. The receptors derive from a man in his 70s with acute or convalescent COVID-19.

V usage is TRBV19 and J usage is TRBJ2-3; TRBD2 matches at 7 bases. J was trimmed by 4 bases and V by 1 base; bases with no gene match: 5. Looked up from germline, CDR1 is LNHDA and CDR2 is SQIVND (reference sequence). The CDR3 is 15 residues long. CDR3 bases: TGTGCCAGTAGTATAGGAATGGGGGGGGCAGATACGCAGTATTTT. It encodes CASSIGMGGADTQYF. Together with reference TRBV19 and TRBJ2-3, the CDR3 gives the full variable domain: DGGITQSPKYLFRKEGQNVTLSCEQNLNHDAMYWYRQDPGQGLRLIYYSQIVNDFQKGDIAEGYSVSREKKESFPLTVTSAQKNPTAFYLCASSIGMGGADTQYFGPGTRLTVL.

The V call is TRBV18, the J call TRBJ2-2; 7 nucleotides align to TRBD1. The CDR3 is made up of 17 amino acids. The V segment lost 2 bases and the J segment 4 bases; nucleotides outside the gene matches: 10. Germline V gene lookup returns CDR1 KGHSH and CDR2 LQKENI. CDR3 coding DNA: TGTGCCAGCTCACCAAGCCCCGACAGGGCGAGCACCGGGGAGCTGTTTTTT. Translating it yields CASSPSPDRASTGELFF.

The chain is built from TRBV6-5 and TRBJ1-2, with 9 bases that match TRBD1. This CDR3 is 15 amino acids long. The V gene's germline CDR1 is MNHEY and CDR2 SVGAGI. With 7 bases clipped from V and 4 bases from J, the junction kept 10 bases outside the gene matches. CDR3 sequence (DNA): TGTGCCAGCACGAGGGGGACAGGGACCACCTATGGCTACACCTTC. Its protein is CASTRGTGTTYGYTF.

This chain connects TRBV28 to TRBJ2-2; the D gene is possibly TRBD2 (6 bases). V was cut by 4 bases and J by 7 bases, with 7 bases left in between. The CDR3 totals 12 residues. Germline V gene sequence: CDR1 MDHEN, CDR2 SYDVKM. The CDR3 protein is CASSSGDGELFF. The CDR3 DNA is TGTGCCAGCAGTTCGGGGGACGGGGAGCTGTTTTTT.

The CDR3 DNA reads TGTGCCAGTAGTGGGCCAGGTTCCTACGAGCAGTACTTC. Protein sequence: CASSGPGSYEQYF. The chain has TRBV19 and TRBJ2-7, with D hard to call. The germline V and J ends were trimmed by 5 bases and 1 base, with 9 bases remaining between them. The CDR3 is 13 residues long. Germline CDR1 and CDR2: LNHDA and SQIVND (reference sequence).

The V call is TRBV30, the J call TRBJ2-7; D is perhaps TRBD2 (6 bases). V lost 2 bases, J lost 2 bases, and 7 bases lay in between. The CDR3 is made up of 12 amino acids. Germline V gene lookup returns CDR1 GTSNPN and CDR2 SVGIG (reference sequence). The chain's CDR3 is CAWSWGAYEQYF. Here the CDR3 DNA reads TGTGCCTGGAGTTGGGGGGCCTACGAGCAGTACTTC.

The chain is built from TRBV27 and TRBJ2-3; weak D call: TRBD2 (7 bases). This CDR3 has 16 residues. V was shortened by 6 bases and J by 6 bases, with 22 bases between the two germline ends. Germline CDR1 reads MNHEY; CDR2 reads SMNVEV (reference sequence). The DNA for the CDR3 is TGTGCCAGCAGACTAGGGGGGAGGGGGTACTCGGATACGCAGTATTTT. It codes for CASRLGGRGYSDTQYF.

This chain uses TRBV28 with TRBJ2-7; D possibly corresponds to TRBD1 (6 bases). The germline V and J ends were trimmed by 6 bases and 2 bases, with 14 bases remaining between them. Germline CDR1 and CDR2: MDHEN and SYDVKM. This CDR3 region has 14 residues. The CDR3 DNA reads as TGTGCCAGCAGCCAAGCCGGGACAACCTACGAGCAGTACTTC. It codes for CASSQAGTTYEQYF.

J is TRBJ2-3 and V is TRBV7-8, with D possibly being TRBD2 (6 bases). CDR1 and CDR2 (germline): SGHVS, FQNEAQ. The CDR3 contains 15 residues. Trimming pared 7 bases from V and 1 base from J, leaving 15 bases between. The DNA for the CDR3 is TGTGCCAGCACCCGACGGGTAGCGGGCACAGATACGCAGTATTTT. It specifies CASTRRVAGTDTQYF.

The CDR3 nucleotides read TGTGCCAGCAGCACCGGGACAGCCCGAGGGTCTGGGGCCAACGTCCTGACTTTC. Encoded protein: CASSTGTARGSGANVLTF. The V and J genes are TRBV11-2 and TRBJ2-6, with TRBD1 matching over 7 bases. Unmatched junction bases numbered 11, after V lost 5 bases and J lost 1 base. The CDR3 runs to 18 residues. Germline V lookup: CDR1 SGHAT, CDR2 FQNNGV.

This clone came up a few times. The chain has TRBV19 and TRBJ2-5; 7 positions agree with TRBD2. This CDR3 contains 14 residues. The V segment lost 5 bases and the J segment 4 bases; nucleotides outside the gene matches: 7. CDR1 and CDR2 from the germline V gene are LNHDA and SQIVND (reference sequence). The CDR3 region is CASSPGGGGETQYF. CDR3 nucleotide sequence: TGTGCCAGTAGTCCGGGAGGAGGAGGAGAGACCCAGTACTTC.

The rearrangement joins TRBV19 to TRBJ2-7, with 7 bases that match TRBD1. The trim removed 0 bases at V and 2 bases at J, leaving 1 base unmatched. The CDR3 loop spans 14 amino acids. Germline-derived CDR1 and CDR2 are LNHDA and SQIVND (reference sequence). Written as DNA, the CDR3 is TGTGCCAGTAGTATAGAACAGGGGACCTACGAGCAGTACTTC. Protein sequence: CASSIEQGTYEQYF.